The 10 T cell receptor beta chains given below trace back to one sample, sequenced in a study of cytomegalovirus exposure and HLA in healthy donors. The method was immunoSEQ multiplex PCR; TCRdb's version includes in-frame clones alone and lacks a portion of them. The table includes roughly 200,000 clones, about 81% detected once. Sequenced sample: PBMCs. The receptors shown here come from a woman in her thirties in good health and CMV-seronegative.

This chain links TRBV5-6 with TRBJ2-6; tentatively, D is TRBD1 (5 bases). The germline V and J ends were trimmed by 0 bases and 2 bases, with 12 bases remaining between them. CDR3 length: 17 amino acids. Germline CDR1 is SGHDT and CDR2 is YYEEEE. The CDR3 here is CASSLAQGAPGANVLTF. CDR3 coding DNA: TGTGCCAGCAGCTTGGCCCAGGGTGCCCCTGGGGCCAACGTCCTGACTTTC. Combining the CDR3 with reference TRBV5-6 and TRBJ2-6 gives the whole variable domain DAGVTQSPTHLIKTRGQQVTLRCSPKSGHDTVSWYQQALGQGPQFIFQYYEEEERQRGNFPDRFSGHQFPNYSSELNVNALLLGDSALYLCASSLAQGAPGANVLTFGAGSRLTVL.

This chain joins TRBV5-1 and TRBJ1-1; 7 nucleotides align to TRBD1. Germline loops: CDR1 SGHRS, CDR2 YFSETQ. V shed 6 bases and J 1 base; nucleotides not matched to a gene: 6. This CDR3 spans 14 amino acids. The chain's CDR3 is CASTLGQQNTEAFF. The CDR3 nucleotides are TGCGCCAGCACCCTGGGACAGCAGAACACTGAAGCTTTCTTT.

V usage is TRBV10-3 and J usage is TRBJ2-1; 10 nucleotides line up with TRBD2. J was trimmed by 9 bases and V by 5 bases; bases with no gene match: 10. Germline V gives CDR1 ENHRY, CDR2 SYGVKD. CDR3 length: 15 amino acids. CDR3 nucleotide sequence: TGTGCCATCAGTCCCGAGCCTAGCGGGAGTGGTGAGCAGTTCTTC. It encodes CAISPEPSGSGEQFF.

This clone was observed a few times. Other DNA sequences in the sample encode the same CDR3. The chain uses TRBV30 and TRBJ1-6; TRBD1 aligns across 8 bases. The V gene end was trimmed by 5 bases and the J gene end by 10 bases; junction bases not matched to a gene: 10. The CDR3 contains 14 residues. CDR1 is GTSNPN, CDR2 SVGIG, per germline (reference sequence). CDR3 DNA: TGTGCCTGGGGGAGGACAGGGAATGGATCACCCCTCCACTTT. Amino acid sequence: CAWGRTGNGSPLHF.

Here the CDR3 reads CASSPRPGQVHSPLHF. The CDR3 nucleotides are TGTGCCAGCAGCCCCCGCCCGGGACAGGTGCATTCACCCCTCCACTTT. V and J are TRBV11-2 and TRBJ1-6, with 8 bases that match TRBD1. Germline V CDR1 and CDR2: SGHAT, FQNNGV. The CDR3 is made up of 16 amino acids. V lost 5 bases, J lost 8 bases, and 11 bases stayed unmatched. Variable domain in full (rest from reference TRBV11-2 and TRBJ1-6): EAGVAQSPRYKIIEKRQSVAFWCNPISGHATLYWYQQILGQGPKLLIQFQNNGVVDDSQLPKDRFSAERLKGVDSTLKIQPAKLEDSAVYLCASSPRPGQVHSPLHFGNGTRLTVT.

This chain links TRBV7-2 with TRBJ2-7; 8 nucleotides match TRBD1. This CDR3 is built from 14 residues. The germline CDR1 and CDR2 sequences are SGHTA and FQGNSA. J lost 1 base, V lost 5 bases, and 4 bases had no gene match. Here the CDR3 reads CASSDDRGSYEQYF. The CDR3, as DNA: TGTGCCAGCAGCGACGACAGGGGTTCCTACGAGCAGTACTTC.

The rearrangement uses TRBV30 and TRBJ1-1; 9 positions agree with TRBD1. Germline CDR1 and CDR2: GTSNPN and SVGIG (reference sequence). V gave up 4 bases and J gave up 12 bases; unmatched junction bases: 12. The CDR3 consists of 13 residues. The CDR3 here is CAWMSGTGLGTFF. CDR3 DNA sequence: TGTGCCTGGATGTCCGGGACAGGGTTGGGAACTTTCTTT.

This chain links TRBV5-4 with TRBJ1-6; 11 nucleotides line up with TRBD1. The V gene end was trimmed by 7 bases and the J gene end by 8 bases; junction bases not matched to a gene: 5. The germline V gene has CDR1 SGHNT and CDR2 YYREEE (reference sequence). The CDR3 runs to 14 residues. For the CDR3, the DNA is TGTGCCAGCTCCAGGACAGGGGGCGATTCACCCCTCCACTTT. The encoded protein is CASSRTGGDSPLHF.

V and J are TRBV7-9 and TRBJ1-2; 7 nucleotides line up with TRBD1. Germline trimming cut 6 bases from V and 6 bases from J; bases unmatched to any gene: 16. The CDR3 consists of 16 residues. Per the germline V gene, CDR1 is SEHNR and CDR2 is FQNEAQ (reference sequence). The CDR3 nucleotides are TGTGCCAGCAGAGGTAACCCAGGGGGACCCCATAATGGCTACACCTTC. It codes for CASRGNPGGPHNGYTF.

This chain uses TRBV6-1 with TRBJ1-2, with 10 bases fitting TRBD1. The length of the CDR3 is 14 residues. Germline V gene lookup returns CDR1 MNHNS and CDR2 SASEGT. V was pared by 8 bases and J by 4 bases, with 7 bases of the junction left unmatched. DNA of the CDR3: TGTGCCAGCCCCAAGGACAGGGGGGGCTATGGCTACACCTTC. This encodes CASPKDRGGYGYTF.